These T cell receptor beta chains were read from a single sample in a study of T cell changes during pregnancy in multiple sclerosis. TCRdb keeps only in-frame clones here, not all; method: immunoSEQ multiplex PCR. There are roughly 100,000 clones in the sample; roughly nine tenths occur only once, and more than 1.5% lies in the top ten. This specimen was peripheral blood, taken after pregnancy. Receptors were obtained from a female donor in good health, enrolled as a control in a pregnancy study. The CDR3 runs from the conserved cysteine through the conserved F or W. The D gene is left open where the match is weak. Clone size is stated in some rows and not others, as once, few, many or a class when expanded.

V gene,J gene,D gene,clone size,CDR3 protein,CDR3 DNA
TRBV29-1,TRBJ1-6,-,-,CSVRGVDNSPLHF,TGCAGCGTTCGGGGGGTGGATAATTCACCCCTCCACTTT
TRBV5-6,TRBJ1-6,TRBD1,few,CASSLTTGDNSPLHF,TGTGCCAGCAGCTTAACTACAGGGGATAATTCACCCCTCCACTTT
TRBV6-5,TRBJ1-2,TRBD1,-,CASSYSDRVYGYTF,TGTGCCAGCAGTTACTCGGACAGGGTCTATGGCTACACCTTC
TRBV14,TRBJ1-1,-,-,CASSSALNTEAFF,TGTGCCAGCAGCTCTGCGCTGAACACTGAAGCTTTCTTT
TRBV30,TRBJ1-2,TRBD1,once,CGTGKGYTF,TGTGGGACAGGGAAAGGCTACACCTTC
TRBV19,TRBJ2-5,-,-,CASSGGANIQETQYF,TGTGCCAGTAGTGGGGGGGCAAACATCCAAGAGACCCAGTACTTC
TRBV5-1,TRBJ2-3,TRBD2,-,CASSLGRERFTDTQYF,TGCGCCAGCAGCTTGGGGCGGGAGAGATTCACAGATACGCAGTATTTT
TRBV9,TRBJ2-2,-,-,CASSVAIGTQAGELFF,TGTGCCAGCAGCGTAGCAATCGGGACACAAGCCGGGGAGCTGTTTTTT
TRBV4-3,TRBJ2-5,TRBD1,-,CASSSRQGIRETQYF,TGCGCCAGCAGCTCTCGACAGGGGATCAGGGAGACCCAGTACTTC
TRBV9,TRBJ2-3,TRBD1,-,CASSPPDRVNTQYF,TGTGCCAGCAGCCCTCCGGACAGGGTAAATACGCAGTATTTT
TRBV5-6,TRBJ2-5,-,once,CASQREGLQETQYF,TGTGCCAGCCAACGCGAGGGTCTTCAAGAGACCCAGTACTTC
TRBV11-2,TRBJ2-7,-,-,CASSNRVYGYGEQYF,TGTGCCAGCAGCAACAGGGTTTACGGGTATGGCGAGCAGTACTTC
TRBV7-9,TRBJ1-2,-,-,CASSLVPGYGYTF,TGTGCCAGCAGCTTAGTTCCGGGCTATGGCTACACCTTC
TRBV7-6,TRBJ1-2,-,-,CASSLDTFLRGYTF,TGTGCCAGCAGCTTAGATACCTTTCTGCGGGGCTACACCTTC
TRBV29-1,TRBJ2-3,TRBD1,-,CSVEDGTGGRTDTQYF,TGCAGCGTTGAAGATGGAACAGGGGGACGCACAGATACGCAGTATTTT
TRBV28,TRBJ2-7,TRBD1,-,CASSPSGTGSYEQYF,TGTGCCAGCAGCCCCTCCGGGACAGGATCCTACGAGCAGTACTTC
TRBV4-1,TRBJ2-1,-,-,CASSQEPHLENEQFF,TGCGCCAGCAGCCAAGAGCCCCACCTAGAGAATGAGCAGTTCTTC
TRBV4-2,TRBJ2-7,-,-,CASSQDQDPRDEQYF,TGTGCCAGCAGCCAAGATCAAGATCCGCGCGACGAGCAGTACTTC
TRBV18,TRBJ2-2,TRBD1,once,CASSPGQGNTGELFF,TGTGCCAGCTCACCGGGACAGGGTAACACCGGGGAGCTGTTTTTT
TRBV19,TRBJ1-1,-,-,CASTLGRNTEAFF,TGTGCCAGTACCCTCGGGAGGAACACTGAAGCTTTCTTT
TRBV7-2,TRBJ2-1,TRBD2,-,CASSLGLASNEQFF,TGTGCCAGCAGCTTGGGACTAGCGAGCAATGAGCAGTTCTTC
TRBV7-9,TRBJ2-2,-,-,CASSLRDTGELFF,TGTGCCAGCAGCTTAAGAGACACCGGGGAGCTGTTTTTT
TRBV19,TRBJ1-6,TRBD1,-,CASRLDRANSPLHF,TGTGCCAGTCGACTGGACAGGGCTAATTCACCCCTCCACTTT
TRBV13,TRBJ2-7,TRBD2,-,CASSSGLAGSYEQYF,TGTGCCAGCAGCTCCGGACTAGCGGGGAGCTACGAGCAGTACTTC
TRBV19,TRBJ2-4,TRBD1,-,CASRNSTPGGTAKNIQYF,TGTGCCAGTAGGAACTCAACCCCAGGGGGCACAGCCAAAAACATTCAGTACTTC